The clone carrying this TCR beta chain was detected ten times or more. Its target is unknown. The data belong to a study of neurological immune-mediated disorders. Documented time point: longitudinal time-point 3. This CDR3 has 13 amino acids. Trimming cost V 1 base and J 3 bases; bases outside gene matches: 2. CDR1 is DFQATT, CDR2 SNEGSKA, per germline (reference sequence). The authors produced cDNA by 5'RACE using 10-nucleotide random UMIs. Using its own MiXCR run on the 5' RACE reads, TCRdb lists one record per CDR3 protein. Among about 45,000 distinct CDR3 sequences, about 14% were seen once, and the ten largest hold 11%. The study, taken as a whole, reports: Whereas HTLV-1-associated myelopathy showed the most TCR clonal expansion, multiple sclerosis showed the least, with levels below those of healthy controls.

The material sequenced was PBMCs. The TCR comes from a man under 40 in good health. The chain carries TRBV20-1 and TRBJ2-5; 7 bases fit TRBD2. The CDR3 coding sequence is TGCAGTGCTAGAGCGGGAGGTGAAGAGACCCAGTACTTC. Protein: CSARAGGEETQYF.